This entry lists 29 T cell receptor beta chains sequenced from one sample in a study of control samples from healthy donors and cancer patients (dated by TCRdb to the early 2020s). The library was obtained by the immunoSEQ multiplex PCR assay. Here the immuneACCESS table is served through TCRdb, limited to in-frame sequences with V and J called. Missing clones are a known gap in these copies; in checked studies unresolved V genes cover under half, and the rest lacks a known reason. Here the sample has about 120,000 clones; approximately 88% occur a single time. The ten largest clones add up to 30% to 50% of the sample. Material for sequencing was blood. The source is a man aged 50-60 years in good health.

The chain links TRBV27 to TRBJ1-1; a weak D match, TRBD1 (5 bases). CDR1 is MNHEY and CDR2 is SMNVEV in the germline V gene (reference sequence). The CDR3 is 14 residues long. V was pared by 1 base and J by 6 bases, with 12 bases between. The DNA of the CDR3 is TGTGCCAGCAGTTTATTGGCCCCGGGGGCTGAAGCTTTCTTT. It is translated as CASSLLAPGAEAFF.

The chain joins TRBV27 to TRBJ1-1; D unresolved. Trimming cost V 2 bases and J 0 bases, with 10 bases left between them. The CDR3 is made up of 15 amino acids. Germline lookup yields CDR1 MNHEY and CDR2 SMNVEV (reference sequence). The DNA for the CDR3 is TGTGCCAGCAGTTTAACCCGTTCTATGAACACTGAAGCTTTCTTT. Translated: CASSLTRSMNTEAFF.

The chain combines TRBV6-2 or TRBV6-3 with TRBJ2-5; 9 bases match TRBD2. Germline assignment: CDR1 MNHEY and CDR2 SVGEGT. This CDR3 comprises 19 residues. The trim removed 0 bases at V and 5 bases at J, leaving 16 bases unmatched. The CDR3 DNA sequence: TGTGCCAGCAGTTACTCAACTCATATAGCGGGGGCCTGGGGGGAGACCCAGTACTTC. Translating it yields CASSYSTHIAGAWGETQYF.

This clone appeared a single time. V gene TRBV30 combines with J gene TRBJ2-2, with TRBD1 identical over 8 bases. The CDR3 length is 15 residues. After removal of 5 bases from V and 6 bases from J, the junction contained 11 bases not matched to a gene. Germline values: CDR1 GTSNPN, CDR2 SVGIG (reference sequence). The CDR3 region has the DNA TGTGCCTGGGCCCTGACAGGGGCGATAGCCGGGGAGCTGTTTTTT. It translates to CAWALTGAIAGELFF. The full variable domain, its missing parts supplied by reference TRBV30 and TRBJ2-2, is SQTIHQWPATLVQPVGSPLSLECTVEGTSNPNLYWYRQAAGRGLQLLFYSVGIGQISSEVPQNLSASRPQDRQFILSSKKLLLSDSGFYLCAWALTGAIAGELFFGEGSRLTVL.

The count of this clone is one. This chain uses TRBV4-2 with TRBJ2-1, with D possibly TRBD1 on 6 matching bases. The germline V gene encodes CDR1 LGHNA and CDR2 YNFKEQ. The ends were cut back, 1 base at V and 0 bases at J, with 16 bases in the middle. The CDR3 length is 18 residues. The CDR3 DNA sequence: TGTGCCAGCAGCCAAGGACAGGTAAAATTGAGCTCCTACAATGAGCAGTTCTTC. It translates to CASSQGQVKLSSYNEQFF.

This clone was counted once. The chain is built from TRBV11-2 and TRBJ1-1; maybe TRBD1 (6 bases). V shed 5 bases and J shed 5 bases, with 12 bases lying between them. The CDR3 length is 13 residues. Germline V lookup: CDR1 SGHAT, CDR2 FQNNGV. This chain's CDR3 is CASSLPQGTEAFF. CDR3 DNA: TGTGCCAGCAGCCTACCTCAGGGGACTGAAGCTTTCTTT. The variable domain in full, completed from reference TRBV11-2 and TRBJ1-1, reads EAGVAQSPRYKIIEKRQSVAFWCNPISGHATLYWYQQILGQGPKLLIQFQNNGVVDDSQLPKDRFSAERLKGVDSTLKIQPAKLEDSAVYLCASSLPQGTEAFFGQGTRLTVV.

The chain couples TRBV2 to TRBJ2-5; 11 nucleotides align to TRBD2. CDR3 size: 14 residues. Germline trimming cut 4 bases from V and 5 bases from J; bases unmatched to any gene: 3. CDR1 and CDR2 from the germline V gene are SNHLY and FYNNEI. The CDR3 nucleotides read TGTGCCAGCAGTGCTAGCGGGGGGCCCGAGACCCAGTACTTC. Translating it yields CASSASGGPETQYF. Full variable domain (remainder filled in from reference TRBV2 and TRBJ2-5): EPEVTQTPSHQVTQMGQEVILRCVPISNHLYFYWYRQILGQKVEFLVSFYNNEISEKSEIFDDQFSVERPDGSNFTLKIRSTKLEDSAMYFCASSASGGPETQYFGPGTRLLVL.

This chain uses TRBV7-8 with TRBJ2-5, with 9 bases matching TRBD2. This CDR3 spans 14 amino acids. Germline CDR1 is SGHVS and CDR2 is FQNEAQ. The V and J ends lost 2 bases and 5 bases, in that order; junction bases with no gene match: 3. The CDR3 coding sequence is TGTGCCAGCAGCTTAAGCGGGGGGCGGGAGACCCAGTACTTC. Its translation is CASSLSGGRETQYF.

The V call is TRBV7-9, the J call TRBJ2-5, with 9 bases matching TRBD2. The germline CDR1 and CDR2 sequences are SEHNR and FQNEAQ (reference sequence). V lost 7 bases to trimming and J lost 5 bases; unmatched junction nucleotides: 17. This CDR3 has 17 residues. CDR3 nucleotides: TGTGCCAGCAACGACCAACCGGGACTAGCCATTCCGGAGACCCAGTACTTC. It translates to CASNDQPGLAIPETQYF.

The CDR3 DNA reads as TGTGCCAGCGGGGGCTACGAGCAGTACTTC. This encodes CASGGYEQYF. The chain combines TRBV27 with TRBJ2-7; the D gene could be TRBD1 or TRBD2 (5 bases each). V dropped 8 bases and J dropped 3 bases, with 5 bases sitting between them. The CDR3 is made up of 10 amino acids. The V gene's germline CDR1 is MNHEY and CDR2 SMNVEV (reference sequence).

The chain links TRBV6-5 to TRBJ1-1; TRBD1 matches at 9 bases. CDR3 length: 15 residues. Unmatched junction bases numbered 4, after V lost 2 bases and J lost 3 bases. Looked up from germline, CDR1 is MNHEY and CDR2 is SVGAGI. The CDR3 nucleotides are TGTGCCAGCAGTTACCCCGGGACAGGGTACACTGAAGCTTTCTTT. Encoded protein: CASSYPGTGYTEAFF.

V gene TRBV19 combines with J gene TRBJ2-3; D is unresolved. Germline V gene data show CDR1 as LNHDA and CDR2 as SQIVND (reference sequence). The germline V and J ends were trimmed by 4 bases and 4 bases, with 9 bases remaining between them. The CDR3 totals 13 residues. The CDR3 reads CASSSTGADTQYF. The CDR3 DNA reads TGTGCCAGTAGTAGTACTGGGGCAGATACGCAGTATTTT.

The chain employs TRBV11-2 and TRBJ2-7; unclear D gene. CDR1 is SGHAT and CDR2 is FQNNGV in the germline V gene. Trimming stripped 1 base from V and 0 bases from J, with 7 bases between. The CDR3 runs 14 residues. CDR3 residues: CASSLGATSYEQYF. The CDR3, as DNA: TGTGCCAGCAGCTTAGGGGCCACCTCCTACGAGCAGTACTTC. The full variable domain, with the rest looked up from reference TRBV11-2 and TRBJ2-7, is EAGVAQSPRYKIIEKRQSVAFWCNPISGHATLYWYQQILGQGPKLLIQFQNNGVVDDSQLPKDRFSAERLKGVDSTLKIQPAKLEDSAVYLCASSLGATSYEQYFGPGTRLTVT.

The chain joins TRBV4-2 to TRBJ2-5; no clear D gene. V lost 0 bases to trimming and J lost 1 base, with 9 bases between them. The germline CDR1 and CDR2 sequences are LGHNA and YNFKEQ. This CDR3 has 15 residues. The CDR3 DNA is TGTGCCAGCAGCCAAGATCAACGGCCCCAAGAGACCCAGTACTTC. It encodes CASSQDQRPQETQYF.

The chain couples TRBV30 to TRBJ1-1; 8 bases are a match to TRBD1. The V gene's germline CDR1 is GTSNPN and CDR2 SVGIG (reference sequence). V lost 4 bases, J lost 0 bases, and 4 bases stayed unmatched. There are 14 residues in the CDR3. The CDR3 DNA reads TGTGCCTGGAATGGGGACAGGATGAACACTGAAGCTTTCTTT. Translating gives CAWNGDRMNTEAFF.

The chain has TRBV10-3 and TRBJ2-3, with D tentatively TRBD1 (6 bases). Germline CDR1 is ENHRY and CDR2 is SYGVKD. CDR3 length: 15 amino acids. Trimming took off 6 bases at V and 0 bases at J, with 13 bases between the two ends. In DNA, the CDR3 is TGTGCCATCAGGGGTAGACAGGACAGCACAGATACGCAGTATTTT. It translates to CAIRGRQDSTDTQYF.

The rearrangement links TRBV27 to TRBJ2-1, with TRBD2 matching over 7 bases. J was trimmed by 2 bases and V by 0 bases; bases with no gene match: 1. This CDR3 has 15 amino acids. The germline gives CDR1 MNHEY, CDR2 SMNVEV (reference sequence). CDR3 DNA: TGTGCCAGCAGTTTATCGCGGGGGACCTACAATGAGCAGTTCTTC. Encoded protein: CASSLSRGTYNEQFF.

The rearrangement uses TRBV20-1 and TRBJ1-2; D is perhaps TRBD1 (5 bases). CDR1 is DFQATT and CDR2 is SNEGSKA in the germline V gene (reference sequence). V was shortened by 3 bases and J by 3 bases, with 5 bases between the two germline ends. CDR3 length: 11 amino acids. CDR3 amino acids: CSASRDYGYTF. As DNA, the CDR3 is TGCAGTGCTAGCAGGGACTATGGCTACACCTTC.

The rearrangement uses TRBV5-1 and TRBJ1-1; tentatively, D is TRBD1 (5 bases). V was clipped by 4 bases and J by 0 bases, with 10 bases between them. Germline loops: CDR1 SGHRS, CDR2 YFSETQ. The CDR3 loop spans 14 amino acids. The CDR3 DNA is TGCGCCAGCAGCATAACAGGCATGAACACTGAAGCTTTCTTT. It codes for CASSITGMNTEAFF.

The rearrangement links TRBV30 to TRBJ1-5; D is unclear. The germline V gene encodes CDR1 GTSNPN and CDR2 SVGIG (reference sequence). The CDR3 totals 14 residues. V lost 5 bases and J 0 bases, leaving 11 bases between the germline ends. DNA for the CDR3: TGTGCCTGGTCCAGAACCCATAGCAATCAGCCCCAGCATTTT. Amino acid sequence: CAWSRTHSNQPQHF.

This rearrangement joins TRBV5-1 to TRBJ2-2; TRBD1 matches at 10 bases. Germline CDR1 SGHRS, CDR2 YFSETQ. V trimming: 4 bases; J trimming: 3 bases; junction bases outside the gene matches: 3. This CDR3 has 15 residues. CDR3 region: CASSGGTGDTGELFF. The CDR3 DNA sequence: TGCGCCAGCAGCGGAGGGACAGGGGACACCGGGGAGCTGTTTTTT. Supplemented by reference TRBV5-1 and TRBJ2-2, the full variable domain reads KAGVTQTPRYLIKTRGQQVTLSCSPISGHRSVSWYQQTPGQGLQFLFEYFSETQRNKGNFPGRFSGRQFSNSRSEMNVSTLELGDSALYLCASSGGTGDTGELFFGEGSRLTVL.

V is TRBV19 and J is TRBJ1-2; D is undetermined. CDR3 length equals 14 residues. The V and J ends lost 7 bases and 7 bases respectively, with 19 bases between them. CDR1 is LNHDA and CDR2 is SQIVND in the germline V gene (reference sequence). CDR3 amino acids: CASTRGPFPAGYTF. CDR3 DNA sequence: TGTGCCAGTACCAGAGGACCCTTTCCGGCTGGCTACACCTTC.

The chain is built from TRBV19 and TRBJ2-1, with D perhaps TRBD2 (7 bases). The length of the CDR3 is 15 residues. Germline CDR1 LNHDA, CDR2 SQIVND (reference sequence). The ends were cut back, 2 bases at V and 5 bases at J, with 13 bases in the middle. CDR3 residues: CASSILAGANNEQFF. In nucleotides, the CDR3 is TGTGCCAGTAGTATACTTGCGGGGGCCAACAATGAGCAGTTCTTC.

The chain carries TRBV5-4 and TRBJ1-3; possibly TRBD1 for D (5 bases). Trimming took off 5 bases at V and 4 bases at J, with 16 bases between the two ends. Germline CDR1 is SGHNT and CDR2 is YYREEE (reference sequence). The CDR3 length is 15 residues. The CDR3 nucleotides are TGTGCCAGCAGTTTTGGCGGGCAGGGAGGAAACACCATATATTTT. Amino acid sequence: CASSFGGQGGNTIYF. Based on the CDR3 plus reference TRBV5-4 and TRBJ1-3, the full variable domain is ETGVTQSPTHLIKTRGQQVTLRCSSQSGHNTVSWYQQALGQGPQFIFQYYREEENGRGNFPPRFSGLQFPNYSSELNVNALELDDSALYLCASSFGGQGGNTIYFGEGSWLTVV.

The genes are TRBV4-3 and TRBJ1-1, with D possibly being TRBD1 (5 bases). Germline assignment: CDR1 LGHNA and CDR2 YSLEER. This CDR3 contains 15 residues. The V end was cut by 5 bases, the J end by 4 bases, with 17 bases between. The DNA for the CDR3 is TGCGCCAGCAGCTTGGGACGGTTGAGGGTCACTGAAGCTTTCTTT. It encodes CASSLGRLRVTEAFF.

This chain joins TRBV21-1 and TRBJ2-4; the table names TRBD1, a call not compared with the DNA. TRBV21-1 represents a pseudogene. The CDR3 runs to 20 residues. In nucleotides, the CDR3 is TGTGCCAGCAGCCTAAACGGACAGGTAAGAGAACTATCGTCCAAAAACATTCAGTACTTC. Translation gives CASSLNGQVRELSSKNIQYF.

In this sample, this clone turned up a few times. V usage is TRBV12-5 and J usage is TRBJ1-2, with 10 bases matching TRBD1. Germline V gene lookup returns CDR1 LGHNT and CDR2 FRNRAP. Unmatched junction bases numbered 7, after V lost 2 bases and J lost 7 bases. This CDR3 is 15 amino acids long. The chain's CDR3 is CASGLSTGTGAGYTF. The CDR3 DNA reads TGTGCTAGTGGTTTGTCAACCGGGACAGGGGCTGGCTACACCTTC.

This chain connects TRBV12-3 or TRBV12-4 to TRBJ2-1; 8 nucleotides agree with TRBD1. V dropped 5 bases and J dropped 11; count of bases not matched to a gene: 5. The CDR3 runs 12 residues. The CDR3 nucleotides are TGTGCCAGCAGTCCTCGGACAGGGCAGCAGTTCTTC. Amino acid sequence: CASSPRTGQQFF.

The V and J genes are TRBV29-1 and TRBJ2-5, with D unresolved. Germline loops: CDR1 SQVTM, CDR2 ANQGSEA. CDR3 size: 12 residues. Trimming pared 4 bases from V and 0 bases from J, leaving 6 bases between. This chain's CDR3 is CSVGTDQETQYF. The CDR3 DNA is TGCAGCGTTGGGACGGACCAAGAGACCCAGTACTTC.